Below are 32 T cell receptor beta chains sequenced from a single sample in a study of T cells in Graves' hyperthyroidism and ophthalmopathy. TCR beta CDR3 sequences were amplified from RNA transcripts. Researchers ran a first-round RT-PCR on the TCR CDR3 using the HTBI primer set. TCRdb recomputed calls from the multiplex PCR reads with MiXCR, one row per CDR3 protein. Counted here are around 620,000 distinct CDR3 sequences, 40% to 55% occurring once; the ten biggest clones make up roughly 19%. The sample was peripheral blood or thyroid tissue (not recorded which). Receptor source: an adult woman with Graves' disease, either hyperthyroidism or ophthalmopathy (not recorded which).

This rearrangement joins TRBV6-4 to TRBJ1-1, with a tentative D call TRBD1 (5 bases). The CDR3 has 16 residues. In germline, CDR1 is MRHNA, CDR2 SNTAGT. V dropped 0 bases and J dropped 5 bases, with 16 bases sitting between them. For the CDR3, the DNA is TGTGCCAGCAGTGACTCGACGGGGGGGAGAGGAACTGAAGCTTTCTTT. Translation gives CASSDSTGGRGTEAFF.

This clonotype was observed a few times. J is TRBJ1-2 and V is TRBV10-3; D unclear. Germline V CDR1 and CDR2: ENHRY, SYGVKD. This CDR3 has 13 residues. Trimming removed 7 bases at V and 3 bases at J, with 12 bases between. As DNA, the CDR3 is TGTGCCATCACCCGAGACGGAGACTATGGCTACACCTTC. Its translation is CAITRDGDYGYTF.

The chain joins TRBV14 to TRBJ2-5, with D unclear. This CDR3 comprises 10 residues. V lost 3 bases and J lost 7, with 3 bases in between. Germline V CDR1 and CDR2: SGHDN, FVKESK. CDR3 protein: CASSQLTQYF. The DNA of the CDR3 is TGTGCCAGCAGCCAGCTGACCCAGTACTTC.

The chain carries TRBV10-3 and TRBJ2-1; D possibly corresponds to TRBD1 (5 bases). This CDR3 contains 12 residues. The germline V gene has CDR1 ENHRY and CDR2 SYGVKD. V was cut by 6 bases and J by 7 bases, with 10 bases left in between. CDR3 residues: CAISVQDNEQFF. CDR3 bases: TGTGCCATCAGCGTACAGGATAATGAGCAGTTCTTC.

This clonotype was counted ten times or more. The gene calls are TRBV6-5 and TRBJ2-7; no clear D. Trimming stripped 6 bases from V and 7 bases from J, with 28 bases between. Germline CDR1 is MNHEY and CDR2 is SVGAGI. CDR3 length: 17 amino acids. This CDR3 is CASSARVAARWLSEQYF. The CDR3 region has the DNA TGTGCCAGCAGCGCCCGTGTGGCGGCCCGTTGGCTGTCAGAGCAGTACTTC.

The chain couples TRBV7-2 to TRBJ2-7; a possible D gene is TRBD2 (5 bases). The CDR3 consists of 17 residues. The germline V gene encodes CDR1 SGHTA and CDR2 FQGNSA. Trimming pared 1 base from V and 2 bases from J, leaving 18 bases between. The CDR3 bases are TGTGCCAGCAGCTTAGTTGGATCGCGGGCGCCAGCCTACGAGCAGTACTTC. Its translation is CASSLVGSRAPAYEQYF. The full variable domain, with the rest looked up from reference TRBV7-2 and TRBJ2-7, is GAGVSQSPSNKVTEKGKDVELRCDPISGHTALYWYRQSLGQGLEFLIYFQGNSAPDKSGLPSDRFSAERTGGSVSTLTIQRTQQEDSAVYLCASSLVGSRAPAYEQYFGPGTRLTVT.

This clonotype showed up many times. The V call is TRBV19, the J call TRBJ1-5; possible D gene TRBD1, 5 bases. CDR1 is LNHDA, CDR2 SQIVND, per germline (reference sequence). The V gene lost 3 bases and the J gene lost 3 bases, with 24 bases spanning the gap. The CDR3 spans 19 residues. CDR3 loop: CASSIESGPHQQLNQPQHF. DNA of the CDR3: TGTGCCAGTAGTATCGAGTCGGGGCCGCACCAACAGCTCAATCAGCCCCAGCATTTT.

This clonotype was counted ten times or more. J is TRBJ1-1 and V is TRBV28; 7 nucleotides align to TRBD1. CDR1 and CDR2 from the germline V gene are MDHEN and SYDVKM. The trim removed 4 bases at V and 6 bases at J, leaving 8 bases unmatched. The CDR3 has 14 amino acids. CDR3 DNA sequence: TGTGCCAGCAGTTGGGTACAGGGGTGGGCTGAAGCTTTCTTT. This encodes CASSWVQGWAEAFF.

This CDR3 reads CASSFGQGGELFF. Here the CDR3 DNA reads TGTGCCAGCAGCTTTGGGCAGGGCGGGGAGCTGTTTTTT. The chain uses TRBV11-2 and TRBJ2-2; possibly TRBD1 for D (5 bases). V lost 3 bases and J lost 7, with 9 bases in between. The CDR3 runs to 13 residues. Germline assignment: CDR1 SGHAT and CDR2 FQNNGV.

This clonotype was counted many times. This chain joins TRBV27 and TRBJ1-1; D perhaps matches TRBD1 (5 bases). Germline assignment: CDR1 MNHEY and CDR2 SMNVEV (reference sequence). There are 12 residues in the CDR3. Deletions cut 3 bases from V and 6 bases from J, with 8 bases between. Written as DNA, the CDR3 is TGTGCCAGCAGTTTTAGGGGCGCTGAAGCTTTCTTT. Its translation is CASSFRGAEAFF.

In this sample, this clonotype turned up a few times. V is TRBV30 and J is TRBJ1-6, with a possible D match to TRBD1 (5 bases). The CDR3 runs to 16 residues. CDR1 is GTSNPN, CDR2 SVGIG, per germline (reference sequence). Trimming shortened V by 7 bases and J by 5 bases, and 21 bases separated the two germline ends. The CDR3 nucleotides read TGTGCCTCTACATTCGACAGCACTTTTCATAATTCACCCCTCCACTTT. It yields the protein CASTFDSTFHNSPLHF.

This chain uses TRBV5-1 with TRBJ1-4; 8 nucleotides agree with TRBD1. V lost 4 bases to trimming and J lost 5 bases; unmatched junction nucleotides: 7. From germline, CDR1 is SGHRS and CDR2 YFSETQ. CDR3 length equals 15 residues. The CDR3 protein is CASSRGQADNEKLFF. Here the CDR3 DNA reads TGCGCCAGCAGCAGGGGACAGGCCGACAATGAAAAACTGTTTTTT.

This clonotype was found many times. This chain connects TRBV10-3 to TRBJ1-2, with no clear D. The CDR3 length is 13 residues. Germline CDR1 reads ENHRY; CDR2 reads SYGVKD. V shed 7 bases and J shed 0 bases, with 9 bases lying between them. The CDR3 is CAIISIANYGYTF. The CDR3 coding sequence is TGTGCCATCATATCGATCGCTAACTATGGCTACACCTTC.

This clonotype was found many times. CDR3 bases: TGTGCCAGCAGACCACTCTCCGGACAGGGGGGCGACTATGGCTACACCTTC. Protein product: CASRPLSGQGGDYGYTF. The chain joins TRBV2 to TRBJ1-2, with 10 bases matching TRBD1. V was clipped by 6 bases and J by 3 bases; unmatched bases: 13. The length of the CDR3 is 17 residues. The germline CDR1 and CDR2 sequences are SNHLY and FYNNEI.

There are many counts of this clonotype. This sequence joins TRBV5-1 and TRBJ1-1, with D perhaps TRBD1 (5 bases). CDR1 is SGHRS and CDR2 is YFSETQ in the germline V gene. The CDR3 loop spans 15 amino acids. Trimming pared 3 bases from V and 1 base from J, leaving 13 bases between. Here the CDR3 DNA reads TGCGCCAGCAGCTCACTCCCGGGGGGGAACACTGAAGCTTTCTTT. As protein: CASSSLPGGNTEAFF.

Worth noting for this clonotype: A read error is likely, as this CDR3 ends without the conserved phenylalanine or tryptophan. The rearrangement uses TRBV7-9 and TRBJ1-1; the match to TRBD1 covers 7 bases. The CDR3 sequence is 14 residues long. The ends lost 5 bases at V and 1 base at J; junction bases unmatched: 4. Germline V gene sequence: CDR1 SEHNR, CDR2 FQNEAQ (reference sequence). This chain's CDR3 is CASSRTGGNTEAFL. The CDR3 DNA is TGTGCCAGCAGCCGGACAGGCGGGAACACTGAAGCTTTCCTT.

This clonotype occurred a few times. The chain combines TRBV7-9 with TRBJ2-5; TRBD1 matches 9 bases. V gave up 5 bases and J gave up 4 bases; unmatched junction bases: 11. CDR1 is SEHNR, CDR2 FQNEAQ, per germline (reference sequence). This CDR3 has 16 amino acids. The CDR3: CASSPRDRGIRETQYF. The CDR3 DNA sequence: TGTGCCAGCAGCCCGAGAGACAGGGGGATTAGAGAGACCCAGTACTTC.

The V call is TRBV20-1, the J call TRBJ1-5, with unresolved D. Germline CDR1 reads DFQATT; CDR2 reads SNEGSKA (reference sequence). The CDR3 spans 15 residues. V gave up 3 bases and J gave up 2 bases, with 14 bases separating them. CDR3 coding DNA: TGCAGTGCTAGGAGGACTAGCGGGGGCAATCAGCCCCAGCATTTT. It yields the protein CSARRTSGGNQPQHF.

The chain combines TRBV10-3 with TRBJ1-1; D perhaps matches TRBD1 (5 bases). The CDR3 runs 13 residues. Trimming cost V 7 bases and J 1 base, with 10 bases left between them. Germline CDR1 reads ENHRY; CDR2 reads SYGVKD. For the CDR3, the DNA is TGTGCCATCACAAGGCAGGGGAACACTGAAGCTTTCTTT. Protein sequence: CAITRQGNTEAFF.

In its sample, this clonotype was seen a few times. The chain links TRBV30 to TRBJ1-3, with 7 bases that match TRBD1. Germline V gene sequence: CDR1 GTSNPN, CDR2 SVGIG (reference sequence). CDR3 length: 14 residues. V shed 0 bases, J shed 4 bases, and the junction held 3 bases outside the gene matches. CDR3 sequence reads: CAWSVQGSGNTIYF. The DNA for the CDR3 is TGTGCCTGGAGTGTACAGGGGTCGGGAAACACCATATATTTT.

This clonotype was seen only a few times. The DNA of the CDR3 is TGTGCCAGCAGCCTCCTCGGTGAGGCGGCCGGGGAGCTGTTTTTT. Protein product: CASSLLGEAAGELFF. The chain recombines TRBV3-1 with TRBJ2-2; D is unresolved. The CDR3 consists of 15 residues. CDR1 is LGHDT, CDR2 YNNKEL, per germline (reference sequence). Trimming shortened V by 4 bases and J by 6 bases, and 15 bases separated the two germline ends.

In regard to this clonotype: Just one base apart from a much larger clone, this may be a read error. The gene calls are TRBV10-1 and TRBJ2-7; D is tentatively TRBD1 or TRBD2 (5 bases each). The V gene's germline CDR1 is WNHNN and CDR2 SYGVQD (reference sequence). There are 16 residues in the CDR3. CDR3 in amino acids: CVSSEYGVLGEYEQYF. DNA of the CDR3: TGCGTCAGCAGTGAGTACGGGGTGTTGGGGGAGTACGAGCAGTACTTC.

This clonotype turned up a few times. This may be a read error: a much more frequent sequence differs by one nucleotide. V is TRBV7-9 and J is TRBJ2-7; a weak D match, TRBD2 (5 bases). The CDR3 covers 12 residues. Germline lookup yields CDR1 SEHNR and CDR2 FQNEAQ (reference sequence). The chain's CDR3 is CASSLGDLEQHF. The CDR3 nucleotides are TGTGCCAGCAGCTTGGGAGACCTGGAGCAGCACTTC. The whole variable domain, filled in from reference TRBV7-9 and TRBJ2-7, reads DTGVSQNPRHKITKRGQNVTFRCDPISEHNRLYWYRQTLGQGPEFLTYFQNEAQLEKSRLLSDRFSAERPKGSFSTLEIQRTEQGDSAMYLCASSLGDLEQHFGPGTRLTVT.

Concerning this clonotype itself: A much larger clone sits a single nucleotide away, making a read error possible. This chain links TRBV11-2 with TRBJ2-2, with 7 bases aligning to TRBD2. Germline values: CDR1 SGHAT, CDR2 FQNNGV. The CDR3 consists of 14 residues. The CDR3 DNA is TGTGTCAGCAGCTATGTAGCGGGCACCGGGGAGCTGTTTTTT. Residues: CVSSYVAGTGELFF.

Many counts were recorded for this clonotype. V gene TRBV5-5 combines with J gene TRBJ1-5, with D perhaps matching TRBD1 (5 bases). The V gene's germline CDR1 is SGHKS and CDR2 YYEKEE (reference sequence). Deletions cut 4 bases from V and 6 bases from J, with 17 bases between. The CDR3 is 15 amino acids. CDR3 in DNA: TGTGCCAGCAGCCGTCAGCCGGGACGTTCTCAGCCCCAGCATTTT. Encoded protein: CASSRQPGRSQPQHF.

In this sample, this clonotype turned up a few times. The genes are TRBV10-3 and TRBJ2-2; D call uncertain. V was cut by 3 bases and J by 5 bases, with 4 bases left in between. The CDR3 runs 12 residues. The V gene's germline CDR1 is ENHRY and CDR2 SYGVKD. CDR3 residues: CAISDDTGELFF. The CDR3 DNA reads as TGTGCCATCAGTGACGATACCGGGGAGCTGTTTTTT.

Many counts were recorded for this clonotype. The chain has TRBV6-1 and TRBJ2-7, with D unresolved. The CDR3 contains 15 residues. Germline CDR1 reads MNHNS; CDR2 reads SASEGT. Between the trimmed V and J ends, which lost 2 bases and 5 bases, there was a span of 16 bases. The CDR3 region has the DNA TGTGCCAGCAGTGAAAGGCCAGTAGGCGCCCACGAGCAGTACTTC. Amino acid sequence: CASSERPVGAHEQYF.

This clonotype appeared many times. Germline and junction disagree at one end, which may indicate a read error. V is TRBV4-1 and J is TRBJ2-2, with a possible D match to TRBD1 (6 bases). Germline V gives CDR1 MGHRA, CDR2 YSYEKL. CDR3 length equals 14 residues. The CDR3 DNA is TGCGCCACCAGCCAAAGGGGGTCGGGCGGGGAGCTGTTTTTT. It encodes CATSQRGSGGELFF.

The chain has TRBV11-2 and TRBJ1-2; 7 bases align to TRBD1. The length of the CDR3 is 12 residues. CDR1 is SGHAT and CDR2 is FQNNGV in the germline V gene. The CDR3 region is CAPYDRAYGYTF. CDR3 coding DNA: TGTGCTCCCTATGACAGGGCCTATGGCTACACCTTC.

The table lists this clonotype with many counts. The V gene is TRBV7-2, the J gene TRBJ2-2; 10 bases are shared with TRBD2. V shed 2 bases and J 5 bases; nucleotides not matched to a gene: 2. The CDR3 consists of 15 residues. Germline V gives CDR1 SGHTA, CDR2 FQGNSA. The CDR3 nucleotides read TGTGCCAGCAGCTTACTAGCGGGAGAGACCGGGGAGCTGTTTTTT. This encodes CASSLLAGETGELFF.

As concerns this clonotype: A much more abundant neighbour one base away suggests this may be a read error. V is TRBV7-9 and J is TRBJ2-7; 9 bases align to TRBD1. The ends lost 3 bases at V and 2 bases at J; junction bases unmatched: 5. The germline V gene encodes CDR1 SEHNR and CDR2 FQNEAQ (reference sequence). The length of the CDR3 is 15 residues. The CDR3 is CASSFTGDRAYEQYF. In DNA form, the CDR3 reads TGTGCCAGCAGCTTTACAGGGGACAGGGCCTACGAGCAGTACTTC.

About this clonotype: The germline gene is not matched at one end of the junction; a read error may be the cause. The chain is built from TRBV20-1 and TRBJ2-6; D is perhaps TRBD1 or TRBD2 (5 bases each). Per the germline V gene, CDR1 is DFQATT and CDR2 is SNEGSKA (reference sequence). CDR3 length equals 16 residues. CDR3 sequence (DNA): TGCAGTGCTAGAGATGAGGGCAGGGTCGGGGACAACGTCCTGACTTTC. Its protein product is CSARDEGRVGDNVLTF.